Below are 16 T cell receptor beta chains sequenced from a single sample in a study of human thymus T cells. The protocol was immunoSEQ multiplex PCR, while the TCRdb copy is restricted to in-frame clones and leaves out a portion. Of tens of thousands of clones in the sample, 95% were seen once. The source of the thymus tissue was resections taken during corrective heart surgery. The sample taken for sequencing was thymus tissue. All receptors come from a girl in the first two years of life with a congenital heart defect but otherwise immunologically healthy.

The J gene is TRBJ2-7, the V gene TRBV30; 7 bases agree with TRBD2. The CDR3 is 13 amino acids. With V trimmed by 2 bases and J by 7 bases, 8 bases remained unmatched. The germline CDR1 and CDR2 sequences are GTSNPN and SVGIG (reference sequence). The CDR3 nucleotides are TGTGCCTGGAGTCTGACAGCAGCGGGGGAGCAGTACTTC. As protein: CAWSLTAAGEQYF.

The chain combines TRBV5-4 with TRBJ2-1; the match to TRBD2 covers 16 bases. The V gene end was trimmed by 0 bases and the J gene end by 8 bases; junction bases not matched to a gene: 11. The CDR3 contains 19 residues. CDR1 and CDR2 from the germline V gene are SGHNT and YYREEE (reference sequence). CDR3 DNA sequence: TGTGCCAGCAGCTTGGAGGCGGGACTAGCGGGAGGGCCTGTCGATGAGCAGTTCTTC. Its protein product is CASSLEAGLAGGPVDEQFF.

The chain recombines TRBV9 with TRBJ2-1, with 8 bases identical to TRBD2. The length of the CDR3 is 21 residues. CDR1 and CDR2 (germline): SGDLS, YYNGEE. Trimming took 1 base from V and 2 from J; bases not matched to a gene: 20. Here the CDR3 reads CASSVSPNTSWTSSTYNEQFF. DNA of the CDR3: TGTGCCAGCAGCGTATCCCCAAACACGTCTTGGACTAGCTCTACCTACAATGAGCAGTTCTTC. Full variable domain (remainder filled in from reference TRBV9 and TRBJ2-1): DSGVTQTPKHLITATGQRVTLRCSPRSGDLSVYWYQQSLDQGLQFLIQYYNGEERAKGNILERFSAQQFPDLHSELNLSSLELGDSALYFCASSVSPNTSWTSSTYNEQFFGPGTRLTVL.

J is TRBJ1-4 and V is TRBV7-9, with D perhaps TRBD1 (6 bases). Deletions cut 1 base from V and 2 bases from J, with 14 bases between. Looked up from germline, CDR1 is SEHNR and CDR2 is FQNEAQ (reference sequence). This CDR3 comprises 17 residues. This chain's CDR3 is CASSLDQDSGTNEKLFF. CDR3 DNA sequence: TGTGCCAGCAGCTTAGACCAGGACAGCGGCACTAATGAAAAACTGTTTTTT. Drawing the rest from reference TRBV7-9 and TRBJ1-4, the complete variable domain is DTGVSQNPRHKITKRGQNVTFRCDPISEHNRLYWYRQTLGQGPEFLTYFQNEAQLEKSRLLSDRFSAERPKGSFSTLEIQRTEQGDSAMYLCASSLDQDSGTNEKLFFGSGTQLSVL.

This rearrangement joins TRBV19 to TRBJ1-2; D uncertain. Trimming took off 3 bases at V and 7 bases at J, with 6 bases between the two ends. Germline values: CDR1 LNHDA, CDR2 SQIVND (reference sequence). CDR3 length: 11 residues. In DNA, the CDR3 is TGTGCCAGTAGTATCTGGGGTGGCTACACCTTC. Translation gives CASSIWGGYTF. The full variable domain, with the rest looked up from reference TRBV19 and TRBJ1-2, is DGGITQSPKYLFRKEGQNVTLSCEQNLNHDAMYWYRQDPGQGLRLIYYSQIVNDFQKGDIAEGYSVSREKKESFPLTVTSAQKNPTAFYLCASSIWGGYTFGSGTRLTVV.

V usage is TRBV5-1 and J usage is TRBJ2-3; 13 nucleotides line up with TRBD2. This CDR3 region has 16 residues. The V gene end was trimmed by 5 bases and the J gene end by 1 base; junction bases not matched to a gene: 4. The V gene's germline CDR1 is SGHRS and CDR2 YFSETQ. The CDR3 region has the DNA TGCGCCAGCAGTCGCGGACTAGCGGGGGGCACAGATACGCAGTATTTT. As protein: CASSRGLAGGTDTQYF.

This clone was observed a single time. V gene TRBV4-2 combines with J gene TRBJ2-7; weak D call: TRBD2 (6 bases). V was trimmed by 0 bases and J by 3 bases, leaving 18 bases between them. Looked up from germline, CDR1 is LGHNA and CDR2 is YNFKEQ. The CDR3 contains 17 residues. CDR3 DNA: TGTGCCAGCAGCCAAGAGGTAGCGACTAGTCTGAACTACGAGCAGTACTTC. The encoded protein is CASSQEVATSLNYEQYF.

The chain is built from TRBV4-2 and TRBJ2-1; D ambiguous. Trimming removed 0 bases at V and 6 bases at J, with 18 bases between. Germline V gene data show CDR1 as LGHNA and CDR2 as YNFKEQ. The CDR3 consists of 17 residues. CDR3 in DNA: TGTGCCAGCAGCCAAGACGTAGGGCCTAACTGTAGCAATGAGCAGTTCTTC. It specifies CASSQDVGPNCSNEQFF.

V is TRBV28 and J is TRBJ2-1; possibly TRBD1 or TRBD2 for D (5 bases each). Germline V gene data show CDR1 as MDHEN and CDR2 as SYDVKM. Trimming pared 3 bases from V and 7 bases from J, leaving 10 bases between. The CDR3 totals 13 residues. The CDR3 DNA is TGTGCCAGCAGTTTGGGGGTCTATAATGAGCAGTTCTTC. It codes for CASSLGVYNEQFF.

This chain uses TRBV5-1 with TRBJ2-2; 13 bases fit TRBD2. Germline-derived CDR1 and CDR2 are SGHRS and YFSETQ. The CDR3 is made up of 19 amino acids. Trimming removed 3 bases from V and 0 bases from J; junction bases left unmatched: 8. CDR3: CASSSGLAGARANTGELFF. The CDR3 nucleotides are TGCGCCAGCAGCTCTGGACTAGCGGGAGCCCGAGCGAACACCGGGGAGCTGTTTTTT.

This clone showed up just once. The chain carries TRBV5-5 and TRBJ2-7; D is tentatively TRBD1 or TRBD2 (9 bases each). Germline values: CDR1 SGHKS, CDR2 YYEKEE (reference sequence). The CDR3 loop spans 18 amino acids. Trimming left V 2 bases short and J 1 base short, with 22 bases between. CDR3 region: CASSFGDRASGRSYEQYF. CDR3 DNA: TGTGCCAGCAGCTTTGGGGACAGGGCGAGCGGGAGGTCCTACGAGCAGTACTTC.

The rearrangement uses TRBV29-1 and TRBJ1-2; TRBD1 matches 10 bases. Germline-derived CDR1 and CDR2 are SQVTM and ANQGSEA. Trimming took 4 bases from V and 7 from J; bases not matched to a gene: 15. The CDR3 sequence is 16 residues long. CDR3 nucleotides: TGCAGCGTTGGGTCCTGGCGACAGGGGGCAATCATTGGCTACACCTTC. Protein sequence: CSVGSWRQGAIIGYTF.

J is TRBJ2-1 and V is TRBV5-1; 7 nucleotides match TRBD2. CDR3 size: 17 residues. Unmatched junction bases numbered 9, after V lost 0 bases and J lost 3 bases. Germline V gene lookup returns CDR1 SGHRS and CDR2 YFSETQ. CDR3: CASSLEVLRELYNEQFF. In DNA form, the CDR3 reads TGCGCCAGCAGCTTGGAAGTCCTGCGGGAGCTCTACAATGAGCAGTTCTTC.

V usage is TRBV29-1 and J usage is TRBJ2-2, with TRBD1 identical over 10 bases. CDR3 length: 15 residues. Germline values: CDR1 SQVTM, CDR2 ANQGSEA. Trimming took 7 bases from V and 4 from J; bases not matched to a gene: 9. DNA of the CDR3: TGCAGCGGCGTCATAGGGGACAGGGGCACCGGGGAGCTGTTTTTT. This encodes CSGVIGDRGTGELFF.

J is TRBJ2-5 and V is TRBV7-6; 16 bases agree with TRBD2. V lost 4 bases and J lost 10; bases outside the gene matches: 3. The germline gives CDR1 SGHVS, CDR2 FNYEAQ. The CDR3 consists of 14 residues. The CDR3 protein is CASSSGLAGGVQYF. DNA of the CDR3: TGTGCCAGCAGCTCGGGACTAGCGGGAGGGGTCCAGTACTTC.

Here the CDR3 reads CASSLSGTSTDTQYF. The CDR3 coding sequence is TGTGCCAGCAGCCTGAGCGGGACCAGCACAGATACGCAGTATTTT. V usage is TRBV6-6 and J usage is TRBJ2-3, with 7 bases aligning to TRBD2. V lost 6 bases and J lost 0; bases outside the gene matches: 6. The CDR3 covers 15 residues. In germline, CDR1 is MNHNY, CDR2 SVGAGI (reference sequence).